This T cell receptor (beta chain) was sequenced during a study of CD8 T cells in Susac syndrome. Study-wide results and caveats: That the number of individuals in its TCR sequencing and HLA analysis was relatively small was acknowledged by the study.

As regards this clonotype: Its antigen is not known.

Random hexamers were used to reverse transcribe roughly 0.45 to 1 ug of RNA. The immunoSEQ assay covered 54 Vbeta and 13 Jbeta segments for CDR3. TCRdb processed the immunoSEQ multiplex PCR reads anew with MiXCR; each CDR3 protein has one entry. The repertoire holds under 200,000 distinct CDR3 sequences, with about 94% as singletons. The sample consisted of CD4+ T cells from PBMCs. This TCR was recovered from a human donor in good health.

The CDR3 reads CASSQALAGKYNEQFF. CDR3 DNA sequence: TGTGCCAGCAGCCAAGCCCTAGCGGGGAAGTACAATGAGCAGTTCTTC. V and J are TRBV3-1 and TRBJ2-1, with 9 bases matching TRBD2. Germline V gene data show CDR1 as LGHDT and CDR2 as YNNKEL (reference sequence). V gave up 1 base and J gave up 4 bases; unmatched junction bases: 5. The CDR3 runs 16 residues.